The 24 T cell receptor beta chains in this list originate from one sample, sequenced in a study of blood T cell repertoires in COVID-19. The method was immunoSEQ multiplex PCR; TCRdb's version includes in-frame clones alone and lacks a portion of them. This sample has about 91,000 clones; 75% to 85% occur once, and the top ten carry roughly a tenth. Sequenced: peripheral blood. Receptors originate from an elderly woman with acute or convalescent COVID-19.

This sequence joins TRBV27 and TRBJ1-2; D not resolved. The CDR3 totals 15 residues. Trimming removed 3 bases at V and 8 bases at J, with 19 bases between. CDR1 is MNHEY and CDR2 is SMNVEV in the germline V gene (reference sequence). The CDR3 DNA is TGTGCCAGCAGTTTTCATGGTGCGGGTCTATGGGGCTACACCTTC. This translates into CASSFHGAGLWGYTF.

This rearrangement joins TRBV30 to TRBJ1-5; TRBD1 might be the D (6 bases). The CDR3 is made up of 17 amino acids. Germline CDR1 and CDR2: GTSNPN and SVGIG (reference sequence). Trimming removed 0 bases at V and 3 bases at J, with 18 bases between. In DNA form, the CDR3 reads TGTGCCTGGAGTGTAGGATTCCCCACAGGGTTCAATCAGCCCCAGCATTTT. This encodes CAWSVGFPTGFNQPQHF.

The V gene is TRBV3-1 (or the pseudogene TRBV3-2), the J gene TRBJ1-1; weak D call: TRBD1 (5 bases). The CDR3 consists of 14 residues. Germline V gene lookup returns CDR1 LGHDT and CDR2 YNNKEL (reference sequence). V shed 4 bases and J shed 11 bases, with 20 bases lying between them. CDR3 residues: CASSLSGSLRRAFF. In DNA, the CDR3 is TGTGCCAGCAGCCTATCAGGGTCCCTCCGGCGCGCTTTCTTT.

This clone showed up just a few times. The chain employs TRBV29-1 and TRBJ2-7; 8 bases are shared with TRBD1. The CDR3 runs to 14 residues. V lost 5 bases, J lost 5 bases, and 11 bases stayed unmatched. CDR1 and CDR2 (germline): SQVTM, ANQGSEA. CDR3 sequence (DNA): TGCAGCGTTTTCGTTCAGGGGGCGTCAAACGAGCAGTACTTC. The encoded protein is CSVFVQGASNEQYF.

The chain is built from TRBV5-1 and TRBJ2-1; 11 bases match TRBD2. The CDR3 spans 14 residues. Germline CDR1 reads SGHRS; CDR2 reads YFSETQ. V was pared by 4 bases and J by 8 bases, with 5 bases of the junction left unmatched. This CDR3 is CASSLGLAGDEQFF. The CDR3 DNA follows: TGCGCCAGCAGCCTCGGACTAGCGGGCGATGAGCAGTTCTTC.

This chain uses TRBV4-3 with TRBJ2-1; the match to TRBD2 covers 11 bases. Trimming cost V 1 base and J 12 bases; bases outside gene matches: 8. Germline lookup yields CDR1 LGHNA and CDR2 YSLEER. The CDR3 is 15 residues long. The CDR3 nucleotides read TGCGCCAGCAGCCAAGGGGGGCTAGCGGGGGGACTGCAGTTCTTC. It encodes CASSQGGLAGGLQFF.

V and J are TRBV4-2 and TRBJ1-6; the D gene is possibly TRBD1 (5 bases). The CDR3 is 14 amino acids. Trimming took off 3 bases at V and 7 bases at J, with 10 bases between the two ends. Germline values: CDR1 LGHNA, CDR2 YNFKEQ. As DNA, the CDR3 is TGTGCCAGCAGCCACCCTACAGGAAATTCACCCCTCCACTTT. Protein sequence: CASSHPTGNSPLHF.

The genes are TRBV6-5 and TRBJ1-1, with 9 bases that match TRBD1. This CDR3 is 15 amino acids long. The junction had 2 bases not matched to a gene; V was cut back by 2 bases and J by 1 base. Germline V gene data show CDR1 as MNHEY and CDR2 as SVGAGI. This CDR3 reads CASSYEQGANTEAFF. CDR3 in DNA: TGTGCCAGCAGTTACGAACAGGGGGCGAACACTGAAGCTTTCTTT.

This chain connects TRBV2 to TRBJ2-7; 7 nucleotides match TRBD1. Germline V gene lookup returns CDR1 SNHLY and CDR2 FYNNEI. The CDR3 covers 13 residues. With V trimmed by 6 bases and J by 6 bases, 8 bases remained unmatched. The CDR3 loop is CASSLQRTGEQYF. The CDR3 DNA sequence: TGTGCCAGCAGCCTACAGCGGACAGGCGAGCAGTACTTC. Based on the CDR3 plus reference TRBV2 and TRBJ2-7, the full variable domain is EPEVTQTPSHQVTQMGQEVILRCVPISNHLYFYWYRQILGQKVEFLVSFYNNEISEKSEIFDDQFSVERPDGSNFTLKIRSTKLEDSAMYFCASSLQRTGEQYFGPGTRLTVT.

The V and J genes are TRBV30 and TRBJ1-5, with TRBD1 matching 7 bases. The CDR3 contains 12 residues. In germline, CDR1 is GTSNPN, CDR2 SVGIG (reference sequence). Unmatched junction bases numbered 0, after V lost 5 bases and J lost 2 bases. CDR3 bases: TGTGCCTGGGACAGGGGCAATCAGCCCCAGCATTTT. It translates to CAWDRGNQPQHF.

The CDR3 loop reads CASSLARLAGLTDTQYF. CDR3 sequence (DNA): TGCGCCAGCAGCTTGGCCCGGCTAGCGGGACTCACAGATACGCAGTATTTT. This chain uses TRBV5-1 with TRBJ2-3; 9 nucleotides match TRBD2. The CDR3 has 17 amino acids. Trimming cost V 0 bases and J 2 bases; bases outside gene matches: 7. The germline V gene encodes CDR1 SGHRS and CDR2 YFSETQ.

V is TRBV5-1 and J is TRBJ1-5, with TRBD1 identical over 9 bases. This CDR3 contains 14 residues. Trimming cost V 4 bases and J 6 bases; bases outside gene matches: 5. Germline CDR1 SGHRS, CDR2 YFSETQ. CDR3 nucleotides: TGCGCCAGCAGCCCTGGGACAGGGACTCAGCCCCAGCATTTT. Amino acid sequence: CASSPGTGTQPQHF.

The genes are TRBV11-2 and TRBJ2-5; TRBD1 matches at 7 bases. The length of the CDR3 is 14 residues. Germline assignment: CDR1 SGHAT and CDR2 FQNNGV. After removal of 5 bases from V and 2 bases from J, the junction contained 5 bases not matched to a gene. CDR3 sequence (DNA): TGTGCCAGCAGCAGGGACAGCATACAAGAGACCCAGTACTTC. Amino acid sequence: CASSRDSIQETQYF.

The V and J genes are TRBV18 and TRBJ2-7; TRBD2 might be the D (5 bases). V was shortened by 3 bases and J by 4 bases, with 10 bases between the two germline ends. Germline V gives CDR1 KGHSH, CDR2 LQKENI. The CDR3 loop spans 13 amino acids. The CDR3 bases are TGTGCCAGCTCACCCCTAGCCGAATACGAGCAGTACTTC. Residues: CASSPLAEYEQYF.

This CDR3 is CASSFGLAGGLASTDTQYF. The CDR3 DNA follows: TGTGCCAGCAGCTTTGGACTAGCGGGGGGTCTTGCTAGCACAGATACGCAGTATTTT. The V call is TRBV4-2, the J call TRBJ2-3; 14 bases map to TRBD2. The germline V gene encodes CDR1 LGHNA and CDR2 YNFKEQ. J was trimmed by 0 bases and V by 5 bases; bases with no gene match: 10. The CDR3 runs 19 residues.

The rearrangement uses TRBV19 and TRBJ1-5, with TRBD1 matching 8 bases. Germline lookup yields CDR1 LNHDA and CDR2 SQIVND (reference sequence). J lost 9 bases, V lost 6 bases, and 10 bases had no gene match. This CDR3 is 14 amino acids long. The CDR3 spells CASRPTGDLGPQHF. The CDR3 DNA reads TGTGCCAGTAGACCGACAGGGGACTTAGGGCCCCAGCATTTT.

The chain has TRBV6-1 and TRBJ1-2, with TRBD1 as a possible D gene (5 bases). The germline gives CDR1 MNHNS, CDR2 SASEGT. Trimming pared 3 bases from V and 7 bases from J, leaving 9 bases between. This CDR3 contains 12 residues. CDR3 coding DNA: TGTGCCAGCAGTGATCAGGGAGGTGGCTACACCTTC. This encodes CASSDQGGGYTF.

The chain has TRBV6-6 and TRBJ2-5; 7 nucleotides match TRBD1. CDR3 size: 14 residues. The junction had 10 bases not matched to a gene; V was cut back by 6 bases and J by 6 bases. CDR1 MNHNY and CDR2 SVGAGI come from the germline V gene (reference sequence). The CDR3 protein is CASRPGQAGKTQYF. CDR3 coding DNA: TGTGCCAGCAGACCCGGACAGGCCGGAAAGACCCAGTACTTC.

This chain joins TRBV10-3 and TRBJ2-5, with 9 bases lining up with TRBD1. This CDR3 is built from 12 residues. The V and J ends lost 9 bases and 4 bases, in that order; junction bases with no gene match: 3. Germline V lookup: CDR1 ENHRY, CDR2 SYGVKD. The CDR3 loop is CAIQGAGETQYF. The CDR3 coding sequence is TGTGCCATACAGGGGGCGGGAGAGACCCAGTACTTC.

This clone was observed at least ten times. The genes are TRBV6-2 or TRBV6-3 and TRBJ2-7, with TRBD1 as a possible D gene (6 bases). The CDR3 runs to 15 residues. V gave up 6 bases and J gave up 0 bases, with 15 bases separating them. Germline CDR1 is MNHEY and CDR2 is SVGEGT. DNA for the CDR3: TGTGCCAGCAGCCTCGACAGGACATCCTCCTACGAGCAGTACTTC. Protein product: CASSLDRTSSYEQYF.

The chain combines TRBV27 with TRBJ2-7; 7 bases align to TRBD1. This CDR3 comprises 14 residues. Trimming took 3 bases from V and 1 from J; bases not matched to a gene: 3. Germline V gives CDR1 MNHEY, CDR2 SMNVEV (reference sequence). This chain's CDR3 is CASSFAGGSYEQYF. CDR3 DNA: TGTGCCAGCAGTTTCGCAGGGGGTTCCTACGAGCAGTACTTC.

The rearrangement uses TRBV5-4 and TRBJ2-1, with D possibly TRBD1 on 6 matching bases. Germline V gene lookup returns CDR1 SGHNT and CDR2 YYREEE (reference sequence). The CDR3 extends over 16 amino acids. V was shortened by 0 bases and J by 8 bases, with 18 bases between the two germline ends. The CDR3 reads CASSLVGQSGNDEQFF. The CDR3 bases are TGTGCCAGCAGCTTGGTGGGACAATCAGGTAACGATGAGCAGTTCTTC.

The chain is built from TRBV27 and TRBJ1-5, with D perhaps matching TRBD1 (6 bases). This CDR3 has 16 residues. Trimming took 0 bases from V and 7 from J, leaving 16 bases between them. From germline, CDR1 is MNHEY and CDR2 SMNVEV (reference sequence). This CDR3 reads CASSLSWGRRSQPQHF. CDR3 sequence (DNA): TGTGCCAGCAGTTTATCTTGGGGGCGCAGGTCCCAGCCCCAGCATTTT.

This chain connects TRBV2 to TRBJ2-7; 9 positions match TRBD1. V dropped 6 bases and J dropped 6; count of bases not matched to a gene: 12. The CDR3 has 15 amino acids. Germline CDR1 and CDR2: SNHLY and FYNNEI. The chain's CDR3 is CASSESGTGNSEQYF. The CDR3 coding sequence is TGTGCCAGCAGCGAATCCGGGACAGGGAATAGCGAGCAGTACTTC.